The 23 T cell receptor beta chains presented below share a single source sample, sequenced in a study of siplizumab effects on memory and regulatory T cells. Researchers cocultured the mixed lymphocyte reaction cells at 37°C for 6 to 7 days. No antigen is known for these receptors. Assay: immunoSEQ multiplex PCR; the TCRdb copy retains only in-frame clones and omits some. The sample comprises about 3,400 clones, approximately 50% of which are singletons, and around 4.7% rests with the top ten. The sample comprised CFSE-low (dividing) CD4+ T cells sorted from an allogeneic mixed lymphocyte reaction. These TCRs come from a human donor in good health; the cells came from an allogeneic mixed lymphocyte reaction.

The DNA for the CDR3 is TGTGCCAGCAGGCCTGGACAGAGTATAGATTCACCCCTCCACTTT. Its translation is CASRPGQSIDSPLHF. The V and J genes are TRBV7-9 and TRBJ1-6; possible D gene TRBD1, 6 bases. The germline V and J ends were trimmed by 6 bases and 8 bases, with 17 bases remaining between them. Germline lookup yields CDR1 SEHNR and CDR2 FQNEAQ (reference sequence). This CDR3 contains 15 residues.

This clone came up a few times. The chain employs TRBV19 and TRBJ1-2; D is perhaps TRBD1 (5 bases). The V gene lost 1 base and the J gene lost 4 bases, with 7 bases spanning the gap. The CDR3 length is 13 residues. Germline V CDR1 and CDR2: LNHDA, SQIVND (reference sequence). This CDR3 is CASSIGQFYGYTF. In DNA form, the CDR3 reads TGTGCCAGTAGTATAGGACAGTTCTATGGCTACACCTTC. Based on the CDR3 plus reference TRBV19 and TRBJ1-2, the full variable domain is DGGITQSPKYLFRKEGQNVTLSCEQNLNHDAMYWYRQDPGQGLRLIYYSQIVNDFQKGDIAEGYSVSREKKESFPLTVTSAQKNPTAFYLCASSIGQFYGYTFGSGTRLTVV.

CDR3: CASRGQAGTNEKLFF. CDR3 DNA sequence: TGTGCCAGCAGGGGACAGGCCGGAACTAATGAAAAACTGTTTTTT. This sequence joins TRBV6-1 and TRBJ1-4; 8 bases match TRBD1. CDR1 and CDR2 (germline): MNHNS, SASEGT. This CDR3 has 15 amino acids. The trim removed 6 bases at V and 1 base at J, leaving 4 bases unmatched.

The J gene is TRBJ1-1, the V gene TRBV5-1; no clear D gene. Trimming pared 2 bases from V and 0 bases from J, leaving 8 bases between. This CDR3 contains 14 residues. Germline lookup yields CDR1 SGHRS and CDR2 YFSETQ. The CDR3 is CASSLNTVNTEAFF. CDR3 nucleotides: TGCGCCAGCAGCTTAAATACGGTGAACACTGAAGCTTTCTTT.

The sample holds a few counts of this clone. The V call is TRBV29-1, the J call TRBJ2-2, with TRBD2 identical over 7 bases. After removal of 2 bases from V and 6 bases from J, the junction contained 6 bases not matched to a gene. The CDR3 totals 14 residues. Per the germline V gene, CDR1 is SQVTM and CDR2 is ANQGSEA. The CDR3 is CSVESGANPGELFF. The CDR3, as DNA: TGCAGCGTTGAAAGCGGGGCCAATCCCGGGGAGCTGTTTTTT.

This clone was picked up a small number of times. The rearrangement uses TRBV7-6 and TRBJ1-2; 7 bases agree with TRBD1. V lost 2 bases and J lost 4; bases outside the gene matches: 7. The CDR3 sequence is 15 residues long. Germline assignment: CDR1 SGHVS and CDR2 FNYEAQ. CDR3 sequence (DNA): TGTGCCAGCAGCTTACAGGGGGGAAGCAGCTATGGCTACACCTTC. This translates into CASSLQGGSSYGYTF.

This clone was detected a few times. The chain is built from TRBV19 and TRBJ1-2, with 11 bases that match TRBD1. V lost 7 bases and J lost 3; bases outside the gene matches: 7. CDR1 is LNHDA, CDR2 SQIVND, per germline (reference sequence). This CDR3 has 15 residues. The CDR3 is CASTDRGRPDYGYTF. The DNA for the CDR3 is TGTGCCAGTACGGACAGGGGGCGCCCCGACTATGGCTACACCTTC.

This chain joins TRBV29-1 and TRBJ1-2; no clear D gene. The CDR3 runs 11 residues. The germline V gene has CDR1 SQVTM and CDR2 ANQGSEA. V shed 4 bases and J shed 4 bases, with 7 bases lying between them. CDR3: CSVAYGYGYTF. DNA for the CDR3: TGCAGCGTTGCGTACGGCTATGGCTACACCTTC.

This chain uses TRBV29-1 with TRBJ1-3; possible D gene TRBD1, 6 bases. V lost 6 bases and J lost 0, with 15 bases in between. The V gene's germline CDR1 is SQVTM and CDR2 ANQGSEA. The CDR3 covers 15 residues. CDR3 in amino acids: CSVAGVLDSGNTIYF. Written as DNA, the CDR3 is TGCAGCGTCGCAGGGGTCCTAGACTCTGGAAACACCATATATTTT.

This clone has a handful of counts. The chain has TRBV18 and TRBJ1-1, with 9 bases identical to TRBD1. Germline CDR1 and CDR2: KGHSH and LQKENI. Unmatched junction bases numbered 6, after V lost 6 bases and J lost 1 base. The CDR3 covers 15 residues. The CDR3 sequence: CASSPRQGENTEAFF. CDR3 sequence (DNA): TGTGCCAGCTCCCCAAGACAGGGGGAGAACACTGAAGCTTTCTTT.

The genes are TRBV19 and TRBJ2-1; D not certain. The CDR3 sequence is 13 residues long. Germline-derived CDR1 and CDR2 are LNHDA and SQIVND (reference sequence). V gave up 2 bases and J gave up 4 bases, with 6 bases separating them. CDR3 coding DNA: TGTGCCAGTAGTATAAACAATTACAATGAGCAGTTCTTC. Amino acids: CASSINNYNEQFF. The variable domain in full, with the rest retrieved from reference TRBV19 and TRBJ2-1, is DGGITQSPKYLFRKEGQNVTLSCEQNLNHDAMYWYRQDPGQGLRLIYYSQIVNDFQKGDIAEGYSVSREKKESFPLTVTSAQKNPTAFYLCASSINNYNEQFFGPGTRLTVL.

This sequence joins TRBV14 and TRBJ1-5; no firm D call. In germline, CDR1 is SGHDN, CDR2 FVKESK. The CDR3 extends over 13 amino acids. The V end lost 3 bases, the J end lost 4 bases, and 7 bases lay between the germline ends. In nucleotides, the CDR3 is TGTGCCAGCAGCCACAGTGGGAATCAGCCCCAGCATTTT. Translated: CASSHSGNQPQHF.

The chain links TRBV7-2 to TRBJ2-2, with D maybe TRBD1 (6 bases). CDR1 is SGHTA, CDR2 FQGNSA, per germline. The CDR3 totals 15 residues. Trimming stripped 5 bases from V and 2 bases from J, with 12 bases between. In DNA form, the CDR3 reads TGTGCCAGCAGCCCTCGACAGGCCAACACCGGGGAGCTGTTTTTT. Its protein is CASSPRQANTGELFF. The whole variable domain, remainder taken from reference TRBV7-2 and TRBJ2-2, is GAGVSQSPSNKVTEKGKDVELRCDPISGHTALYWYRQSLGQGLEFLIYFQGNSAPDKSGLPSDRFSAERTGGSVSTLTIQRTQQEDSAVYLCASSPRQANTGELFFGEGSRLTVL.

The chain joins TRBV9 to TRBJ1-2; TRBD1 is a possible D gene (6 bases). The germline CDR1 and CDR2 sequences are SGDLS and YYNGEE. Trimming took off 2 bases at V and 4 bases at J, with 12 bases between the two ends. CDR3 length equals 14 residues. The CDR3 DNA reads as TGTGCCAGCAGCGTTGGGGGGGCCGGCTATGGCTACACCTTC. It yields the protein CASSVGGAGYGYTF.

The CDR3 loop is CASSSGGDNEQFF. The CDR3 DNA reads as TGTGCCAGCAGCTCAGGAGGCGACAATGAGCAGTTCTTC. The chain recombines TRBV7-3 with TRBJ2-1, with D perhaps TRBD2 (5 bases). CDR1 and CDR2 (germline): SGHTA, FQGTGA. V lost 4 bases, J lost 5 bases, and 9 bases lay in between. The CDR3 covers 13 residues.

The CDR3 DNA sequence: TGTGCCAGCAGCTCACCACCGGGACTAGCGGGGGTCGAGACCCAGTACTTC. Encoded protein: CASSSPPGLAGVETQYF. The V call is TRBV5-4, the J call TRBJ2-5; 14 bases align to TRBD2. The CDR3 length is 17 residues. With 3 bases clipped from V and 5 bases from J, the junction kept 9 bases outside the gene matches. Per the germline V gene, CDR1 is SGHNT and CDR2 is YYREEE (reference sequence).

J is TRBJ2-3 and V is TRBV6-5, with D unresolved. Looked up from germline, CDR1 is MNHEY and CDR2 is SVGAGI. V shed 1 base and J shed 4 bases, with 12 bases lying between them. This CDR3 contains 15 residues. This CDR3 reads CASSYYLGGADTQYF. The CDR3 nucleotides are TGTGCCAGCAGTTACTACCTAGGTGGGGCAGATACGCAGTATTTT.

The chain is built from TRBV7-9 and TRBJ2-4, with D maybe TRBD1 (6 bases). Germline V gives CDR1 SEHNR, CDR2 FQNEAQ (reference sequence). CDR3 length equals 15 residues. Trimming took 3 bases from V and 4 from J, leaving 13 bases between them. The CDR3 here is CASSFWAGEKNIQYF. The CDR3 nucleotides read TGTGCCAGCAGCTTCTGGGCAGGGGAAAAAAACATTCAGTACTTC.

This clone was detected only a few times. The genes are TRBV14 and TRBJ2-1; D call uncertain. V lost 0 bases and J lost 4, with 10 bases in between. The CDR3 has 15 residues. Germline V gives CDR1 SGHDN, CDR2 FVKESK. The CDR3 DNA reads TGTGCCAGCAGCCAAGAATACGGCGCATACAATGAGCAGTTCTTC. Translation gives CASSQEYGAYNEQFF.

This clone came up a few times. The chain carries TRBV7-2 and TRBJ1-4; tentative D call: TRBD1 (5 bases). Germline V gene lookup returns CDR1 SGHTA and CDR2 FQGNSA. CDR3 length: 14 amino acids. V lost 3 bases and J 7 bases, leaving 12 bases between the germline ends. Written as DNA, the CDR3 is TGTGCCAGCAGCTTTAGCAGGGCGAGTGAAAAACTGTTTTTT. Protein: CASSFSRASEKLFF.

This clone was observed a handful of times. The junction departs from germline at one end; a sequencing error may be responsible. The chain couples TRBV7-7 to TRBJ1-1, with TRBD1 as a possible D gene (5 bases). Germline V lookup: CDR1 SSHAT, CDR2 FNYEAQ (reference sequence). The CDR3 extends over 13 amino acids. The CDR3 reads CASSLAQDTKAFF. The CDR3 nucleotides are TGTGCCAGCAGCTTAGCGCAGGACACTAAAGCTTTCTTT.

This clone was seen more than once but under ten times. The chain couples TRBV10-1 to TRBJ1-4, with unresolved D. Trimming removed 6 bases from V and 6 bases from J, with 11 bases in between. This CDR3 comprises 13 residues. Germline V gene data show CDR1 as WNHNN and CDR2 as SYGVQD (reference sequence). The CDR3 spells CASSDGTDEKLFF. In DNA form, the CDR3 reads TGCGCCAGCAGCGACGGAACAGATGAAAAACTGTTTTTT.

This clone occurred a few times. The chain's CDR3 is CASSYGPVGYGYTF. CDR3 DNA sequence: TGTGCCAGCAGTTACGGCCCGGTCGGGTATGGCTACACCTTC. This chain connects TRBV6-6 to TRBJ1-2; no clear D gene. The CDR3 runs to 14 residues. V lost 2 bases, J lost 5 bases, and 12 bases lay in between. The germline CDR1 and CDR2 sequences are MNHNY and SVGAGI (reference sequence).